These 14 T cell receptor beta chains originate from one sample sequenced in a study of T cells after yellow fever vaccination (dated 2019 in TCRdb). Reading the label with the study, this specimen's treatment or condition is: live attenuated yellow fever vaccine strain. Library method: 5' RACE. The listed sequencing device is Illumina NovaSeq 6000. TCRdb cleaned the public reads at Q25 with fastp, built clones with MiXCR and kept in-frame beta chains. For every CDR3 protein sequence, its rows merge into one entry that carries the most common genes and DNA. This sample holds 300,000 to 350,000 distinct CDR3 sequences; roughly 4.3% were observed only once. The top ten clonotypes cover 15% to 20% of the sample. The source material was PBMCs, sampled 15 days after the yellow fever booster vaccination. The receptors were sampled from a man between 18 and 29 years old who received the YFV17D yellow fever vaccine.

In its sample, this clonotype was seen many times. The rearrangement uses TRBV10-3 and TRBJ2-7, with 7 bases matching TRBD1. The CDR3 sequence is 14 residues long. After removal of 5 bases from V and 3 bases from J, the junction contained 7 bases not matched to a gene. Germline V gene data show CDR1 as ENHRY and CDR2 as SYGVKD. The CDR3, as DNA: TGTGCCATCAGTCGAGACAGGGAGTTCTACGAGCAGTACTTC. Translating it yields CAISRDREFYEQYF.

V and J are TRBV5-1 and TRBJ1-4; D is perhaps TRBD1 (5 bases). The V end was cut by 4 bases, the J end by 8 bases, with 18 bases between. The CDR3 has 15 amino acids. The germline V gene has CDR1 SGHRS and CDR2 YFSETQ. The CDR3 region is CASSTSGTTGEKLFF. The CDR3 nucleotides read TGCGCCAGCAGCACGTCCGGGACTACGGGGGAAAAACTGTTTTTT.

This CDR3 is CSVDGGADYEQFF. The DNA for the CDR3 is TGCAGCGTTGATGGGGGGGCGGACTATGAGCAGTTCTTC. The J gene is TRBJ2-1, the V gene TRBV29-1; maybe TRBD2 (7 bases). This CDR3 spans 13 amino acids. Germline lookup yields CDR1 SQVTM and CDR2 ANQGSEA. Trimming removed 3 bases from V and 8 bases from J, with 14 bases in between.

This clonotype was observed at least ten times. The V call is TRBV5-1, the J call TRBJ2-7; D unclear. Trimming stripped 0 bases from V and 3 bases from J, with 10 bases between. Germline CDR1 is SGHRS and CDR2 is YFSETQ. This CDR3 contains 14 residues. The CDR3 here is CASSLGSEIYEQYF. DNA of the CDR3: TGCGCCAGCAGCTTGGGGTCTGAGATCTACGAGCAGTACTTC. Full variable domain (remainder filled in from reference TRBV5-1 and TRBJ2-7): KAGVTQTPRYLIKTRGQQVTLSCSPISGHRSVSWYQQTPGQGLQFLFEYFSETQRNKGNFPGRFSGRQFSNSRSEMNVSTLELGDSALYLCASSLGSEIYEQYFGPGTRLTVT.

V usage is TRBV7-9 and J usage is TRBJ2-6; TRBD1 matches 10 bases. Germline loops: CDR1 SEHNR, CDR2 FQNEAQ (reference sequence). The ends lost 6 bases at V and 4 bases at J; junction bases unmatched: 6. This CDR3 comprises 16 residues. This chain's CDR3 is CASSTGTGAGANVLTF. CDR3 sequence (DNA): TGTGCCAGCAGTACCGGGACAGGGGCCGGGGCCAACGTCCTGACTTTC.

V and J are TRBV12-3 or TRBV12-4 and TRBJ2-2, with TRBD2 matching over 8 bases. The CDR3 is 15 amino acids. Unmatched junction bases numbered 6, after V lost 8 bases and J lost 1 base. The chain's CDR3 is CASPQRGLNTGELFF. CDR3 DNA sequence: TGTGCCAGCCCCCAGCGGGGGTTGAACACCGGGGAGCTGTTTTTT.

The table lists this clonotype with a few counts. V gene TRBV12-3 or TRBV12-4 combines with J gene TRBJ1-5; D is uncertain. The CDR3 has 13 residues. Trimming cost V 3 bases and J 7 bases, with 10 bases left between them. CDR3 protein: CASSFERGQPQHF. In DNA, the CDR3 is TGTGCCAGCAGTTTCGAGAGAGGGCAGCCCCAGCATTTT.

This clonotype showed up many times. Here the CDR3 reads CSAGDQPYGYTF. The DNA of the CDR3 is TGCAGTGCTGGGGACCAACCTTATGGCTACACCTTC. The V gene is TRBV20-1, the J gene TRBJ1-2; a weak D match, TRBD1 (5 bases). The CDR3 consists of 12 residues. Germline V gives CDR1 DFQATT, CDR2 SNEGSKA (reference sequence). The V end was cut by 5 bases, the J end by 5 bases, with 12 bases between.

The chain combines TRBV12-3 or TRBV12-4 with TRBJ1-5; 8 bases map to TRBD1. The ends lost 5 bases at V and 0 bases at J; junction bases unmatched: 9. The CDR3 is 17 residues long. For the CDR3, the DNA is TGTGCCAGCAGTCCCCGACAGGGGCCGAATAGCAATCAGCCCCAGCATTTT. Translation gives CASSPRQGPNSNQPQHF.

This clonotype occurred many times. The gene calls are TRBV20-1 and TRBJ2-3; no firm D call. CDR3 length: 10 amino acids. The germline V gene encodes CDR1 DFQATT and CDR2 SNEGSKA (reference sequence). V was clipped by 3 bases and J by 11 bases, with 9 bases between them. Here the CDR3 DNA reads TGCAGTGCTAGCCAGTATCAGCAGTATTTT. This gives the protein CSASQYQQYF.

This clonotype was picked up many times. The V call is TRBV4-1, the J call TRBJ2-1, with D maybe TRBD1 (5 bases). Trimming pared 1 base from V and 9 bases from J, leaving 16 bases between. This CDR3 comprises 15 residues. The V gene's germline CDR1 is MGHRA and CDR2 YSYEKL. This CDR3 reads CASSQVQGPGSEQFF. The CDR3 bases are TGCGCCAGCAGCCAAGTTCAGGGTCCAGGAAGTGAGCAGTTCTTC.

This chain joins TRBV12-3 or TRBV12-4 and TRBJ2-7, with 11 nucleotides matching TRBD1. The CDR3 contains 17 residues. V trimming: 1 base; J trimming: 5 bases; junction bases outside the gene matches: 10. This CDR3 is CASSLVGGQGVSDEQYF. DNA of the CDR3: TGTGCCAGCAGTTTAGTAGGGGGACAGGGGGTTTCGGACGAGCAGTACTTC.

This clonotype was observed at least ten times. V gene TRBV6-2 or TRBV6-3 combines with J gene TRBJ2-7, with TRBD1 matching 8 bases. J was trimmed by 7 bases and V by 7 bases; bases with no gene match: 12. CDR3 length: 14 amino acids. Per germline, CDR1 MNHEY and CDR2 SVGEGT. DNA for the CDR3: TGTGCCAGCAACTTACAGGGGACAGGTGCGGAGCAGTACTTC. Translation: CASNLQGTGAEQYF.

In this sample, this clonotype turned up many times. This rearrangement joins TRBV6-5 to TRBJ2-3; 14 bases fit TRBD2. V trimming: 0 bases; J trimming: 5 bases; junction bases outside the gene matches: 1. This CDR3 is built from 16 residues. Germline values: CDR1 MNHEY, CDR2 SVGAGI. This chain's CDR3 is CASSYSGLAGGDTQYF. For the CDR3, the DNA is TGTGCCAGCAGTTACTCCGGACTAGCGGGGGGAGATACGCAGTATTTT.